This T cell receptor (beta chain) was recorded in a study of early T cells in non-severe SARS-CoV-2 infection. About the study: Bulk RNA from unsorted whole blood was sequenced; chains were unpaired. Study-level findings and limits: Private and CD4 specificities were missed by VDJdb matching, skewed to anti-spike CD8.

This clonotype was recorded a few times. Its target is unknown. The protocol attached unique molecular identifiers to individual cDNA molecules. TCRdb re-called the 5' RACE reads through MiXCR, storing one row per CDR3 protein. The table records roughly 60,000 distinct CDR3 sequences, roughly 12% of them present only once. Germline V gene data show CDR1 as ENHRY and CDR2 as SYGVKD. Trimming removed 8 bases from V and 0 bases from J, with 7 bases in between. The CDR3 contains 12 residues. Sequenced material: whole blood. This rearrangement joins TRBV10-3 to TRBJ1-1; D is uncertain. The sequence derives from an adult who was a healthcare worker with PCR-confirmed SARS-CoV-2 infection or an uninfected control (not recorded which). The CDR3 DNA follows: TGTGCCATCGGGTCCCTGAACACTGAAGCTTTCTTT. Protein: CAIGSLNTEAFF.